The text below deals with one T cell receptor (beta chain). The sample comes from a study of blood T cell repertoires in COVID-19. The wider study: The origin of the acute and convalescent COVID-19 samples was the United States, Italy and Spain.

In the source study's methods: By means of reference gene primer amplification, nucleated cell counts were estimated. Only in-frame clones appear in the TCRdb table, and some are missing; sequencing was by immunoSEQ multiplex PCR. That table supplies the V and J calls and clone size; D and trimming were determined from the DNA. Seen here are 120,000 to 150,000 clones, about 90% observed once, and the top ten hold approximately 3.7%. The study drew participants aged roughly 18 to 95 years from approximately 25 US areas. Participant-given clinical history determined each cohort assignment. This clonotype originated in a woman aged 40 to 55 who had been exposed to COVID-19. The specimen sequenced was PBMCs or T cells enriched from blood (not recorded which).

The DNA of the CDR3 is TGTGCCAGCAGCTTCCCCGGGACAAACTACGAGCAGTACTTC. It codes for CASSFPGTNYEQYF. J is TRBJ2-7 and V is TRBV7-2, with TRBD1 as a possible D gene (6 bases). CDR1 is SGHTA, CDR2 FQGNSA, per germline. This CDR3 region has 14 residues. Trimming took off 3 bases at V and 3 bases at J, with 12 bases between the two ends. Full variable domain (outside the CDR3, taken from reference TRBV7-2 and TRBJ2-7): GAGVSQSPSNKVTEKGKDVELRCDPISGHTALYWYRQSLGQGLEFLIYFQGNSAPDKSGLPSDRFSAERTGGSVSTLTIQRTQQEDSAVYLCASSFPGTNYEQYFGPGTRLTVT.